A selection of T cell receptor beta chains follows, all from one sample in a study of blood T cell repertoires in COVID-19. Clones were sequenced by immunoSEQ multiplex PCR, and TCRdb holds only the in-frame ones, with some missing. The sample carries 300,000 to 350,000 clones, roughly 90% recorded once. The sample taken for sequencing was peripheral blood. The receptors derive from a man aged 25-45 years with COVID-19, enrolled during active disease. Both conserved end residues are part of each CDR3. Fields, in order: V gene, clone size, D gene, CDR3 length, J gene, CDR3 DNA, CDR3 protein. The D gene is left open where the match is weak. A row's size may be missing; if present it is once, few, many or a size class.

>TRBV19|.|TRBD2|20|TRBJ2-6
TGTGCCAGTATGGAAGGGGACTATCGCCCCCTCCAGTCTGGGGCCAACGTCCTGACTTTC
CASMEGDYRPLQSGANVLTF
>TRBV3-1/TRBV3-2|.|.|17|TRBJ2-3
TGTGCCAGCAGCCAAGGAGGTCGGGGGGCTGGCACAGATACGCAGTATTTT
CASSQGGRGAGTDTQYF
>TRBV7-3|.|.|15|TRBJ2-1
TGTGCCAGCAGCTTAATACAGGGCCCGCGGAATGAGCAGTTCTTC
CASSLIQGPRNEQFF
>TRBV9|.|.|14|TRBJ2-5
TGTGCCAGCAGCGTAGGGTTGGGCGGGGAGACCCAGTACTTC
CASSVGLGGETQYF
>TRBV7-3|few|TRBD1|15|TRBJ2-2
TGTGCCAGCAGCTTAGGGACAGGGAACACCGGGGAGCTGTTTTTT
CASSLGTGNTGELFF
>TRBV28|.|.|15|TRBJ1-5
TGTGCCAGCAGTTTATGGGGGCGCGACAATCAGCCCCAGCATTTT
CASSLWGRDNQPQHF
>TRBV10-3|.|TRBD1|14|TRBJ2-5
TGTGCCATCAGTGAGCAGGGGGCGGCGGAGACCCAGTACTTC
CAISEQGAAETQYF
>TRBV5-5|.|.|16|TRBJ1-4
TGTGCCAGCAGCTTAACCCGGGCCCAGGGTCCTGAAAAACTGTTTTTT
CASSLTRAQGPEKLFF
>TRBV5-4|.|.|13|TRBJ1-5
TGTGCCAGCAGCTTGGCGGGGGGACAGCCCCAGCATTTT
CASSLAGGQPQHF
>TRBV20-1|few|TRBD1|15|TRBJ1-5
TGCAGTGCTGGTGGGGGACAGGGGAACAATCAGCCCCAGCATTTT
CSAGGGQGNNQPQHF
>TRBV2|.|TRBD1|14|TRBJ1-5
TGTGCCAGCAGTCCTACAGGGGGTTTGCAGCCCCAGCATTTT
CASSPTGGLQPQHF
>TRBV11-3|few|.|14|TRBJ2-7
TGTGCCAGCAGCCCCGGACAGTCGCCCTACGAGCAGTACTTC
CASSPGQSPYEQYF
>TRBV5-5|.|TRBD2|17|TRBJ2-1
TGTGCCAGCAGCTTAGGAGGTAGCGGGGGGTATTACAATGAGCAGTTCTTC
CASSLGGSGGYYNEQFF
>TRBV4-3|.|TRBD1|13|TRBJ2-7
TGCGCCAGCAGCCAAGTGGGACAGGGCCAGCAGTACTTC
CASSQVGQGQQYF
>TRBV6-5|.|.|14|TRBJ1-1
TGTGCCAGCAGTTACTCTTGGGGGGTTACTGAAGCTTTCTTT
CASSYSWGVTEAFF
>TRBV12-3/TRBV12-4|.|.|13|TRBJ2-3
TGTGCCAGCAGTTTCCGACTGGCGGATACGCAGTATTTT
CASSFRLADTQYF
>TRBV7-9|.|TRBD1|16|TRBJ1-5
TGTGCCAGCAGCCCGGGACAGCAGTATAGCAATCAGCCCCAGCATTTT
CASSPGQQYSNQPQHF
>TRBV7-3|.|TRBD2|14|TRBJ2-1
TGTGCCAGCAGCTTAACGTCAACTAGCGGGCCTCAGTTCTTC
CASSLTSTSGPQFF
>TRBV25-1|.|.|14|TRBJ2-5
TGTGCCAGCAGTGGGCCTGGGCCCCGGGAGACCCAGTACTTC
CASSGPGPRETQYF
>TRBV28|.|.|12|TRBJ1-2
TGTGCCAGCGAGACAGCGATAAATGGCTACACCTTC
CASETAINGYTF
>TRBV9|.|.|13|TRBJ1-3
TGTGCCAGCAGCGTAATCGGGGGGGACACCATATATTTT
CASSVIGGDTIYF
>TRBV10-3|.|TRBD1|14|TRBJ1-1
TGTGCCATCAGAGATACAGGGGGCGGTGCTGAAGCTTTCTTT
CAIRDTGGGAEAFF
>TRBV27|.|TRBD1|16|TRBJ1-5
TGTGCCAGCAGTTTAGGCGGGACAGGGGTCCGGGGGGCCCAGCATTTT
CASSLGGTGVRGAQHF
>TRBV27|.|.|13|TRBJ2-7
TGTGCCAGCAGTTGGTCAGGGGAATACGAGCAGTACTTC
CASSWSGEYEQYF
>TRBV10-3|.|.|14|TRBJ1-2
TGTGCCATCAGTGATGAGACAGAAATATATGGCTACACCTTC
CAISDETEIYGYTF
>TRBV29-1|once|TRBD1|14|TRBJ1-4
TGCAGCGTTATTACAGGACAGGGGTATGAAAAACTGTTTTTT
CSVITGQGYEKLFF
>TRBV28|.|.|15|TRBJ2-3
TGTGCCAGCAGTTACGGACTTTCTAGCACAGATACGCAGTATTTT
CASSYGLSSTDTQYF
>TRBV7-2|.|.|15|TRBJ2-3
TGTGCCAGCAGCTTTCGTGAGTTTTACACAGATACGCAGTATTTT
CASSFREFYTDTQYF
>TRBV6-2/TRBV6-3|.|.|16|TRBJ2-5
TGTGCCAGCAGTTACCGAAAGGGGGTTGGCTGGGAGACCCAGTACTTC
CASSYRKGVGWETQYF
>TRBV6-5|.|TRBD1|15|TRBJ1-3
TGTGCCAGCAGGCCCGGGACAGGGGCTGGAAACACCATATATTTT
CASRPGTGAGNTIYF
>TRBV7-7|.|.|15|TRBJ2-7
TGTGCCAGGCAAGCGGCCGACCCGCCGTCCTACGAGCAGTACTTC
CARQAADPPSYEQYF